This T cell receptor (beta chain) came from a study of control samples from healthy donors and cancer patients. Clones were sequenced by immunoSEQ multiplex PCR, and TCRdb holds only the in-frame ones, with some missing. The table includes fewer than 130,000 clones, around 89% detected once. This clone was detected once. The V end was cut by 5 bases, the J end by 4 bases, with 14 bases between. In germline, CDR1 is MNHEY, CDR2 SMNVEV (reference sequence). This CDR3 has 14 residues. The clonotype comes from a woman aged 55-70 years with lung cancer. The rearrangement links TRBV27 to TRBJ1-1; D is possibly TRBD1 (5 bases). Sample: PBMCs. CDR3 sequence reads: CASSPKGLATEAFF. CDR3 sequence (DNA): TGTGCCAGCAGTCCAAAGGGGTTGGCCACTGAAGCTTTCTTT.